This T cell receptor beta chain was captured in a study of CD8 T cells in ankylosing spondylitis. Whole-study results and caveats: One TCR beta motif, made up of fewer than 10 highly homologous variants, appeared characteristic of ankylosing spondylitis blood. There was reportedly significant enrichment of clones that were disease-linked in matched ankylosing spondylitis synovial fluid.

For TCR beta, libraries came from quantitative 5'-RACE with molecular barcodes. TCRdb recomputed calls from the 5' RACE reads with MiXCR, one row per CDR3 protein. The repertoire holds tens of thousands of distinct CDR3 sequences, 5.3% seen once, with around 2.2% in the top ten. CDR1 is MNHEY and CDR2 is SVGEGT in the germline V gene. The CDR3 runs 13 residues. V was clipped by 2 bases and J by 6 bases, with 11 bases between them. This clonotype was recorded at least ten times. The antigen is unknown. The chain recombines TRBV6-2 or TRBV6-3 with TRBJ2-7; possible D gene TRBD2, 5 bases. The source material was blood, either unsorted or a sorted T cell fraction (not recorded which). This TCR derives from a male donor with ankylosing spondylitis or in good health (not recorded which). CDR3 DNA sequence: TGTGCCAGCAGTTACCCTTCCGGGGTCGAGCAGTACTTC. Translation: CASSYPSGVEQYF.